What follows are 25 T cell receptor beta chains derived from one specimen sequenced in a study of naive and memory T cell subsets. The beta constant-region primer was an equimolar mix of two oligonucleotides covering TRBC1 and TRBC2. TCRdb re-derived calls from the UMI-ligation and nested PCR reads in MiXCR, one entry per CDR3 protein. The sample has about 85,000 distinct CDR3 sequences; around 12% are singletons. The specimen was central memory CD4+ T cells from blood. These receptors originate from a human donor in good health.

The rearrangement joins TRBV6-6 to TRBJ1-4; no clear D. Per the germline V gene, CDR1 is MNHNY and CDR2 is SVGAGI (reference sequence). The CDR3 loop spans 13 amino acids. Trimming removed 6 bases at V and 6 bases at J, with 11 bases between. Written as DNA, the CDR3 is TGTGCCAGCAGCCTGATCGGGGATGAAAAACTGTTTTTT. The encoded protein is CASSLIGDEKLFF.

This clonotype was observed a few times. The chain joins TRBV20-1 to TRBJ1-5; maybe TRBD1 (5 bases). This CDR3 region has 16 residues. V shed 8 bases and J shed 0 bases, with 20 bases lying between them. Looked up from germline, CDR1 is DFQATT and CDR2 is SNEGSKA (reference sequence). The CDR3 sequence: CSLMAGAAHSNQPQHF. CDR3 DNA: TGCAGTCTCATGGCTGGGGCGGCACATAGCAATCAGCCCCAGCATTTT.

The chain links TRBV7-9 to TRBJ2-4; 10 bases are a match to TRBD1. Germline CDR1 is SEHNR and CDR2 is FQNEAQ (reference sequence). This CDR3 has 15 amino acids. The junction had 6 bases not matched to a gene; V was cut back by 5 bases and J by 5 bases. CDR3 nucleotide sequence: TGTGCCAGCAGCATCAGACAGGGGGCGGAAAACATTCAGTACTTC. Protein product: CASSIRQGAENIQYF.

Many counts were recorded for this clonotype. The CDR3 here is CASSEASGGWTEAFF. In DNA form, the CDR3 reads TGTGCCAGCAGTGAAGCATCTGGGGGCTGGACTGAAGCTTTCTTT. V and J are TRBV2 and TRBJ1-1; maybe TRBD1 (6 bases). The V gene lost 0 bases and the J gene lost 5 bases, with 13 bases spanning the gap. From germline, CDR1 is SNHLY and CDR2 FYNNEI. This CDR3 has 15 amino acids.

CDR3: CASSLVTGPAGANVLTF. The DNA of the CDR3 is TGCGCCAGCAGCTTGGTAACAGGGCCGGCAGGGGCCAACGTCCTGACTTTC. V and J are TRBV5-1 and TRBJ2-6, with a weak D call TRBD1 (6 bases). V lost 0 bases to trimming and J lost 4 bases, with 14 bases between them. The CDR3 runs to 17 residues. The germline V gene encodes CDR1 SGHRS and CDR2 YFSETQ.

This chain links TRBV7-8 with TRBJ1-1, with no clear D. Germline CDR1 SGHVS, CDR2 FQNEAQ. The V end was cut by 2 bases, the J end by 0 bases, with 10 bases between. The CDR3 extends over 15 amino acids. CDR3 residues: CASSLPRGLNTEAFF. CDR3 bases: TGTGCCAGCAGCTTACCCCGCGGACTGAACACTGAAGCTTTCTTT.

The chain joins TRBV7-9 to TRBJ2-4, with 8 bases aligning to TRBD2. Germline-derived CDR1 and CDR2 are SEHNR and FQNEAQ (reference sequence). The CDR3 is 16 residues long. Trimming cost V 10 bases and J 5 bases; bases outside gene matches: 16. This CDR3 is CAISPSGSRTENIQYF. CDR3 sequence (DNA): TGTGCCATCTCGCCCAGCGGGAGTAGAACGGAAAACATTCAGTACTTC. The entire variable domain, with the rest obtained from reference TRBV7-9 and TRBJ2-4, is as follows: DTGVSQNPRHKITKRGQNVTFRCDPISEHNRLYWYRQTLGQGPEFLTYFQNEAQLEKSRLLSDRFSAERPKGSFSTLEIQRTEQGDSAMYLCAISPSGSRTENIQYFGAGTRLSVL.

The CDR3 reads CSVGGNGDEQYF. The CDR3 DNA is TGCAGCGTTGGGGGCAACGGGGACGAGCAGTACTTC. The chain carries TRBV29-1 and TRBJ2-7, with D perhaps assigned TRBD1 or TRBD2 (5 bases each). Germline lookup yields CDR1 SQVTM and CDR2 ANQGSEA. The V gene lost 4 bases and the J gene lost 5 bases, with 12 bases spanning the gap. The length of the CDR3 is 12 residues.

This clonotype was seen many times. The chain joins TRBV30 to TRBJ2-5; the D is unclear. The CDR3 runs to 14 residues. The germline V and J ends were trimmed by 1 base and 2 bases, with 11 bases remaining between them. Germline CDR1 and CDR2: GTSNPN and SVGIG (reference sequence). The chain's CDR3 is CAWSGAGGQETQYF. In DNA form, the CDR3 reads TGTGCCTGGAGTGGGGCAGGCGGTCAAGAGACCCAGTACTTC.

This clonotype was detected a few times. This sequence joins TRBV9 and TRBJ2-2; D possibly corresponds to TRBD2 (5 bases). CDR1 and CDR2 (germline): SGDLS, YYNGEE. The CDR3 spans 15 residues. V dropped 0 bases and J dropped 1 base, with 7 bases sitting between them. CDR3 residues: CASSVAGMNTGELFF. Written as DNA, the CDR3 is TGTGCCAGCAGCGTAGCCGGGATGAACACCGGGGAGCTGTTTTTT.

This clonotype was found many times. The V and J genes are TRBV20-1 and TRBJ1-1, with 8 positions matching TRBD1. This CDR3 region has 15 residues. CDR1 and CDR2 from the germline V gene are DFQATT and SNEGSKA (reference sequence). Unmatched junction bases numbered 9, after V lost 5 bases and J lost 1 base. CDR3 sequence (DNA): TGCAGTGCTCCAAACGGACAGGGCAAGAACACTGAAGCTTTCTTT. The encoded protein is CSAPNGQGKNTEAFF.

The V call is TRBV5-1, the J call TRBJ2-1; 10 nucleotides agree with TRBD1. This CDR3 is built from 16 residues. CDR1 is SGHRS, CDR2 YFSETQ, per germline. V shed 0 bases, J shed 3 bases, and the junction held 3 bases outside the gene matches. The CDR3 DNA follows: TGCGCCAGCAGCTTGGCCCGGACAGGGGGCTACAATGAGCAGTTCTTC. It is translated as CASSLARTGGYNEQFF.

The sample holds a few counts of this clonotype. The rearrangement joins TRBV5-1 to TRBJ2-1; D may correspond to TRBD1 or TRBD2 (7 bases each). This CDR3 has 17 amino acids. V shed 5 bases and J shed 0 bases, with 18 bases lying between them. Per germline, CDR1 SGHRS and CDR2 YFSETQ. CDR3 coding DNA: TGCGCCAGCAGGCAGGGGGGGAGCTCACGCTCCTACAATGAGCAGTTCTTC. As protein: CASRQGGSSRSYNEQFF.

In this sample, this clonotype turned up a few times. The chain has TRBV5-6 and TRBJ2-1; 7 nucleotides align to TRBD2. CDR3 length: 10 amino acids. The V gene end was trimmed by 0 bases and the J gene end by 15 bases; junction bases not matched to a gene: 0. Germline V gene lookup returns CDR1 SGHDT and CDR2 YYEEEE. CDR3 sequence: CASSLGGGFF. CDR3 DNA sequence: TGTGCCAGCAGCTTGGGCGGGGGGTTCTTC.

The chain carries TRBV29-1 and TRBJ2-5, with D hard to call. The germline V gene encodes CDR1 SQVTM and CDR2 ANQGSEA. The ends were cut back, 2 bases at V and 3 bases at J, with 4 bases in the middle. This CDR3 comprises 11 residues. CDR3 sequence reads: CSVEIEETQYF. CDR3 coding DNA: TGCAGCGTTGAAATAGAAGAGACCCAGTACTTC.

There are a few counts of this clonotype. This chain connects TRBV10-3 to TRBJ2-3; maybe TRBD1 (6 bases). Germline CDR1 reads ENHRY; CDR2 reads SYGVKD. With 2 bases removed from V and 4 bases from J, the gap between germline ends came to 13 bases. The CDR3 totals 15 residues. The CDR3 spells CAISEKGGLADTQYF. Written as DNA, the CDR3 is TGTGCCATCAGTGAGAAAGGGGGATTAGCAGATACGCAGTATTTT.

At least ten counts were recorded for this clonotype. The CDR3 spells CASSPLGRSDADTQYF. The CDR3 DNA follows: TGTGCCAGCTCACCATTGGGCCGATCAGACGCAGATACGCAGTATTTT. J is TRBJ2-3 and V is TRBV18, with D hard to call. The V end was cut by 2 bases, the J end by 4 bases, with 16 bases between. The CDR3 has 16 residues. From germline, CDR1 is KGHSH and CDR2 LQKENI. The full variable domain, with the rest looked up from reference TRBV18 and TRBJ2-3, is NAGVMQNPRHLVRRRGQEARLRCSPMKGHSHVYWYRQLPEEGLKFMVYLQKENIIDESGMPKERFSAEFPKEGPSILRIQQVVRGDSAAYFCASSPLGRSDADTQYFGPGTRLTVL.

This clonotype was picked up many times. The chain couples TRBV7-9 to TRBJ1-2; a possible D gene is TRBD1 (6 bases). The CDR3 spans 15 residues. The ends were cut back, 5 bases at V and 5 bases at J, with 18 bases in the middle. Germline-derived CDR1 and CDR2 are SEHNR and FQNEAQ (reference sequence). The CDR3 spells CASSPGTNYGYGYTF. The CDR3 region has the DNA TGTGCCAGCAGCCCAGGGACAAACTACGGTTATGGCTACACCTTC.

V usage is TRBV28 and J usage is TRBJ1-1, with D hard to call. This CDR3 region has 13 residues. Trimming cost V 8 bases and J 0 bases, with 10 bases left between them. Germline-derived CDR1 and CDR2 are MDHEN and SYDVKM. CDR3 amino acids: CASGGNLNTEAFF. Here the CDR3 DNA reads TGTGCCAGCGGTGGGAACTTGAACACTGAAGCTTTCTTT.

This chain connects TRBV20-1 to TRBJ2-7, with TRBD2 matching over 10 bases. Germline trimming cut 2 bases from V and 3 bases from J; bases unmatched to any gene: 4. CDR3 length: 14 amino acids. From germline, CDR1 is DFQATT and CDR2 SNEGSKA (reference sequence). CDR3 sequence (DNA): TGCAGTGCTAGATCCACTAGCGGGAACTACGAGCAGTACTTC. This sequence encodes CSARSTSGNYEQYF.

This sequence joins TRBV3-1 and TRBJ2-7; 12 bases match TRBD2. The CDR3 covers 18 residues. Trimming removed 5 bases from V and 0 bases from J; junction bases left unmatched: 11. CDR1 LGHDT and CDR2 YNNKEL come from the germline V gene (reference sequence). The CDR3 nucleotides are TGTGCCAGCAGCAAAGGAAAAGGACTAGCGGGACTCTCCTACGAGCAGTACTTC. Protein: CASSKGKGLAGLSYEQYF.

This clonotype occurred many times. This CDR3 reads CASSDRGGRSTDTQYF. CDR3 bases: TGTGCCAGCAGTGATCGGGGCGGGAGGAGCACAGATACGCAGTATTTT. This chain links TRBV2 with TRBJ2-3, with 8 bases lining up with TRBD2. Unmatched junction bases numbered 5, after V lost 3 bases and J lost 0 bases. CDR3 size: 16 residues. From germline, CDR1 is SNHLY and CDR2 FYNNEI.

This clonotype was recorded many times. The chain links TRBV7-9 to TRBJ1-4, with D unresolved. V dropped 4 bases and J dropped 7 bases, with 10 bases sitting between them. The CDR3 contains 13 residues. CDR1 and CDR2 from the germline V gene are SEHNR and FQNEAQ (reference sequence). The chain's CDR3 is CASSSGRSEKLFF. The CDR3 coding sequence is TGTGCCAGCAGCTCTGGACGTAGTGAAAAACTGTTTTTT.

In this sample, this clonotype turned up a few times. The rearrangement joins TRBV18 to TRBJ2-3; 11 bases match TRBD2. CDR1 and CDR2 from the germline V gene are KGHSH and LQKENI. Unmatched junction bases numbered 15, after V lost 6 bases and J lost 4 bases. The CDR3 sequence is 18 residues long. The CDR3 DNA reads TGTGCCAGCTCCCAGTCGGCCCTAGCGGGAGGAGATGCAGATACGCAGTATTTT. Translation: CASSQSALAGGDADTQYF.

In its sample, this clonotype ranks as medium-sized. The chain joins TRBV6-5 to TRBJ2-3; 7 nucleotides line up with TRBD2. The CDR3 contains 15 residues. Per the germline V gene, CDR1 is MNHEY and CDR2 is SVGAGI. Losses at the gene ends were 4 bases for V and 6 bases for J; bases not matched to a gene: 10. The CDR3 reads CASSLLAGDTDTQYF. The CDR3 coding sequence is TGTGCCAGCAGTTTGTTGGCGGGAGATACGGATACGCAGTATTTT.